This T cell receptor beta chain derives from a study of T cell repertoires in cytomegalovirus infection. Many counts were recorded for this clonotype. CDR1 and CDR2 from the germline V gene are LNHDA and SQIVND (reference sequence). CDR3 length: 18 residues. The V gene lost 3 bases and the J gene lost 4 bases, with 24 bases spanning the gap. TCRdb independently ran MiXCR on the reads; one entry per CDR3 protein. This table holds around 450,000 distinct CDR3 sequences, roughly 10% found once. V usage is TRBV19 and J usage is TRBJ1-1, with a tentative D call TRBD1 (6 bases). The TCR was taken from a human donor in good health (CMV status not recorded). Some clones in this sample may be carry-over from other donors' samples. What was sequenced was PBMCs. The DNA of the CDR3 is TGTGCCAGTAGTATCCAACAGGGTATCCCAACCTCAGGCACTGAAGCTTTCTTT. It codes for CASSIQQGIPTSGTEAFF.